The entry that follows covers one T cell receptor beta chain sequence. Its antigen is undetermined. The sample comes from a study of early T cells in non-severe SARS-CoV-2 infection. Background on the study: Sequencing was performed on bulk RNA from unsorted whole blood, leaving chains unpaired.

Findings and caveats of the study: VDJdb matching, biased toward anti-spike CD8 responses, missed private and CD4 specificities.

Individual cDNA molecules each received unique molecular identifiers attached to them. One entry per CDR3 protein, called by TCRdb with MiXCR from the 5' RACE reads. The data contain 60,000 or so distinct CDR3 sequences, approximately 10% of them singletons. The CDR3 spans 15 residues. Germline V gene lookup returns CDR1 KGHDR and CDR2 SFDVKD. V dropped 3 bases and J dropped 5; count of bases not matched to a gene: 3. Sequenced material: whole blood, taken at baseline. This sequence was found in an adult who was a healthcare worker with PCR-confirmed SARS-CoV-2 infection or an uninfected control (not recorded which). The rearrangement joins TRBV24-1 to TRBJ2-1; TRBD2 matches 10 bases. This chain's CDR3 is CATSDRTSGNNEQFF. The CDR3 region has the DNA TGTGCCACCAGTGATCGGACTAGCGGTAACAATGAGCAGTTCTTC.